Presented here are 6 T cell receptor beta chains from one specimen sequenced in a study of T cells in Graves' hyperthyroidism and ophthalmopathy. Template material for amplifying TCR beta CDR3 regions consisted of RNA transcripts. Initially, a first-round RT-PCR of the TCR CDR3 employed the HTBI primer set. TCRdb processed the multiplex PCR reads anew with MiXCR; each CDR3 protein has one entry. The sample includes 100,000 to 140,000 distinct CDR3 sequences, approximately 15% of them seen just once. Input material: blood. Source of these receptors: a woman between 50 and 59 years old with Graves' hyperthyroidism.

This clonotype occurred a few times. A much larger clone differs from this one at a single base, so this may be a read error. This rearrangement joins TRBV7-2 to TRBJ2-1; D possibly corresponds to TRBD2 (5 bases). Between the trimmed V and J ends, which lost 5 bases and 7 bases, there was a span of 12 bases. CDR1 and CDR2 (germline): SGHTA, FQGNSA. The CDR3 covers 13 residues. This CDR3 is CASSGGNGNEQFF. The CDR3 coding sequence is TGTGCCAGCAGCGGAGGAAACGGGAATGAGCAGTTCTTC.

The chain links TRBV18 to TRBJ2-5, with 10 bases that match TRBD2. The CDR3 consists of 14 residues. CDR1 is KGHSH and CDR2 is LQKENI in the germline V gene. Trimming cost V 3 bases and J 3 bases; bases outside gene matches: 1. CDR3 protein: CASSPLAGEETQYF. The DNA for the CDR3 is TGTGCCAGCTCACCCCTAGCGGGAGAAGAGACCCAGTACTTC.

This clonotype was seen at least ten times. The rearrangement joins TRBV27 to TRBJ1-5; no firm D call. V lost 0 bases to trimming and J lost 5 bases, with 8 bases between them. The CDR3 extends over 14 amino acids. Per germline, CDR1 MNHEY and CDR2 SMNVEV (reference sequence). This chain's CDR3 is CASSLSNTDQPQHF. The DNA for the CDR3 is TGTGCCAGCAGTTTATCGAACACCGATCAGCCCCAGCATTTT.

This clonotype was detected many times. The V gene is TRBV10-3, the J gene TRBJ2-3; no clear D gene. Trimming removed 3 bases at V and 3 bases at J, with 4 bases between. The length of the CDR3 is 12 residues. Germline loops: CDR1 ENHRY, CDR2 SYGVKD. CDR3 in amino acids: CAISDQTDTQYF. The CDR3, as DNA: TGTGCCATCAGTGACCAGACAGATACGCAGTATTTT.

Regarding this clonotype: This may be a read error: a much more frequent sequence differs by one nucleotide. V gene TRBV24-1 combines with J gene TRBJ2-2; D is possibly TRBD1 (6 bases). This CDR3 contains 12 residues. Germline assignment: CDR1 KGHDR and CDR2 SFDVKD. The CDR3 DNA reads TGTGCCACCAGTGACCTACCAGGGGAGCTGTCTTTT. Translating it yields CATSDLPGELSF.

To note about this clonotype: This may arise from a read error, as a much more abundant clone is one base away. The rearrangement links TRBV20-1 to TRBJ2-3, with D tentatively TRBD1 or TRBD2 (6 bases each). CDR1 and CDR2 (germline): DFQATT, SNEGSKA (reference sequence). The CDR3 is made up of 14 amino acids. In DNA, the CDR3 is TGCAGTACTAGCCGGGACACCAGCACAGATATGCAGTATTTT. Translating it yields CSTSRDTSTDMQYF.